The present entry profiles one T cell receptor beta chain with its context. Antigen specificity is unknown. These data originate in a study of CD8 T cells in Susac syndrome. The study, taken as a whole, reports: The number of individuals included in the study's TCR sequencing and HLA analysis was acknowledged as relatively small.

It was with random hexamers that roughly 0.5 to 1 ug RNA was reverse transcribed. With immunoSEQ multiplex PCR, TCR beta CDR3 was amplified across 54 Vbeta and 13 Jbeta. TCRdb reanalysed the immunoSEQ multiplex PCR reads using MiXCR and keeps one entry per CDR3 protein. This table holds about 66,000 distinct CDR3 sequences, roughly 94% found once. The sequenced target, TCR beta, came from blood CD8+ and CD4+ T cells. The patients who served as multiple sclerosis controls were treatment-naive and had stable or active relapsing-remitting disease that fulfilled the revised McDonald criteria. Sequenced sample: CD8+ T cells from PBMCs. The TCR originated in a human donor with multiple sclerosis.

As DNA, the CDR3 is TGTGCCAGTAGTCGGGACTCCCACGGGCCGCTATATGGCTACACCTTC. This codes for CASSRDSHGPLYGYTF. V is TRBV19 and J is TRBJ1-2; tentative D call: TRBD1 (5 bases). This CDR3 has 16 amino acids. Trimming removed 5 bases at V and 5 bases at J, with 21 bases between. Per the germline V gene, CDR1 is LNHDA and CDR2 is SQIVND (reference sequence).